A few counts support the clone carrying this T cell receptor beta chain. Its antigen is unknown. The sample's treatment: approximately nine-day PBMC culture with coronavirus spike peptide pools or control peptides (ViraFEST assay). An Oncomine TCR Beta short-read assay was used to sequence the DNA from cultured CD4+ T cells. A single record per CDR3 protein comes from TCRdb applying MiXCR to the PCR reads. The sample has thousands of distinct CDR3 sequences, around two thirds seen once. This CDR3 is built from 13 residues. Germline values: CDR1 MNHEY, CDR2 SVGEGT. V was clipped by 5 bases and J by 2 bases; unmatched bases: 2. This specimen belongs to a study of vaccination and CD4 T cells after COVID-19. General study findings and limits: Post-vaccination, and not before, a median roughly 86% of reactive clones appeared in convalescent patients.

The TCR was taken from a human donor who had recovered from COVID-19. This sequence joins TRBV6-2 or TRBV6-3 and TRBJ1-2; 7 nucleotides match TRBD1. The source material was CD4+ T cells from blood, cultured in vitro. As DNA, the CDR3 is TGTGCCAGCAGTACGGGACAGAACTATGGCTACACCTTC. Its translation is CASSTGQNYGYTF.